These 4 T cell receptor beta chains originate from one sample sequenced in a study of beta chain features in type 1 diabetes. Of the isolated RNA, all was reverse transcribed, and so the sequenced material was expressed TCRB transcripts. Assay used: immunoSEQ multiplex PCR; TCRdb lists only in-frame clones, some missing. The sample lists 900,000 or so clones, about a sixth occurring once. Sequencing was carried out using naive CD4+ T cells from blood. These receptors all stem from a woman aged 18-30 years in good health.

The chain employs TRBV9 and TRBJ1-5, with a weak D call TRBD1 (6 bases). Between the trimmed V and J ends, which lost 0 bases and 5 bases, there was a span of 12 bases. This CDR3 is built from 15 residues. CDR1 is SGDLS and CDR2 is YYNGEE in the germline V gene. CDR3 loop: CASSVGGGRDQPQHF. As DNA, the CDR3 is TGTGCCAGCAGCGTAGGAGGGGGTAGGGATCAGCCCCAGCATTTT.

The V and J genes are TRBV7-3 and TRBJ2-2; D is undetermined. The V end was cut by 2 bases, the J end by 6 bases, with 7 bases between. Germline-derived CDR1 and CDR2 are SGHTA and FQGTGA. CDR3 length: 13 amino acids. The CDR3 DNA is TGTGCCAGCAGCTTATTCAGCCCCGGGGAGCTGTTTTTT. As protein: CASSLFSPGELFF.

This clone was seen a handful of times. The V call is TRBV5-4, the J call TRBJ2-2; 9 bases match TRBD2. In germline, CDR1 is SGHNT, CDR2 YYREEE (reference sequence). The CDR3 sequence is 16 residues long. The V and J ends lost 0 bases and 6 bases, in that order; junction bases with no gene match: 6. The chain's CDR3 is CASSLARAGGPGELFF. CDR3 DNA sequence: TGTGCCAGCAGCTTGGCCCGTGCGGGAGGGCCCGGGGAGCTGTTTTTT.

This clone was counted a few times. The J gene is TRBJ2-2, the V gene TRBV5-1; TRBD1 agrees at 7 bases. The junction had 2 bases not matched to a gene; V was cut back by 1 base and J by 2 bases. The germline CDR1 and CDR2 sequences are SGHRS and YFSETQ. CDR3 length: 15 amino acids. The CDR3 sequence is CASSLRQGNTGELFF. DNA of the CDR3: TGCGCCAGCAGCTTGAGACAGGGAAACACCGGGGAGCTGTTTTTT.